At least ten counts were recorded for the clone carrying this T cell receptor (beta chain). The antigen is unknown. The source of the sample is a study of identical twins. The study's findings and limits: Weaker excess twin sharing was seen among beta out-of-frame sequences.

V trimming: 4 bases; J trimming: 1 base; junction bases outside the gene matches: 3. CDR3 length equals 14 residues. With template switching, a universal primer site was added, and the cDNA carried unique molecular identifiers. Each CDR3 protein is one row after TCRdb ran MiXCR on the 5' RACE reads. This table holds 450,000 to 600,000 distinct CDR3 sequences, 20% to 25% found once. Another study also made use of these data, one on yellow fever vaccine responses in identical twins.

The chain links TRBV12-3 or TRBV12-4 to TRBJ2-5; 7 bases agree with TRBD1. Sequencing was carried out using CD4+ T cells sorted from blood. The clonotype comes from a woman aged 18-30 years in good health. The CDR3 is CASSSGQAQETQYF. For the CDR3, the DNA is TGTGCCAGCAGTTCCGGACAGGCCCAAGAGACCCAGTACTTC.